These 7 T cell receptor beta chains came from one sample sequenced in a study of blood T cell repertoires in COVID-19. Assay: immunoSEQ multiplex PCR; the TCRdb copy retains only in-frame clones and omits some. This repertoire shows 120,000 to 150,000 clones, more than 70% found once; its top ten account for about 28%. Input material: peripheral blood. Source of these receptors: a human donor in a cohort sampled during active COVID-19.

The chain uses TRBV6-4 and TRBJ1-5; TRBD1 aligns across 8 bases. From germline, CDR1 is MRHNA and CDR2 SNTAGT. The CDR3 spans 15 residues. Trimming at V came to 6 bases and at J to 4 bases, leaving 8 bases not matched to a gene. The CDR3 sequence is CASSRGQGLNQPQHF. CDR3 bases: TGTGCCAGCAGCCGAGGACAGGGTTTAAATCAGCCCCAGCATTTT.

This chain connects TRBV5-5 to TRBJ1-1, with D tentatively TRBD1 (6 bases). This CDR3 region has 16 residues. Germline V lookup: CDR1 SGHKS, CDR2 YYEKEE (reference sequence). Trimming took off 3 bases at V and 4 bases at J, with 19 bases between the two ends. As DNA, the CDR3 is TGTGCCAGCAGCTACATACAGGGAGAATTTCGCACTGAAGCTTTCTTT. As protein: CASSYIQGEFRTEAFF.

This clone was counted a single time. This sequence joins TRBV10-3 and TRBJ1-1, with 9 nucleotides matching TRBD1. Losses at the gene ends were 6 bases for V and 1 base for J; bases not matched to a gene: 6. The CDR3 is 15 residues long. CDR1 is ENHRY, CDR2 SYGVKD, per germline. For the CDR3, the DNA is TGTGCCATCAGGGACAGGGGCCAGAGGAACACTGAAGCTTTCTTT. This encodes CAIRDRGQRNTEAFF.

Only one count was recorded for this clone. Here the CDR3 DNA reads TGTGCCAGCAGCAAAGGGGACAGGGCTAGCGGGGGTTGTAATTCACCCCTCCACTTT. Translation: CASSKGDRASGGCNSPLHF. This chain joins TRBV21-1 and TRBJ1-6. TRBV21-1 is a known pseudogene. The CDR3 length is 19 residues.

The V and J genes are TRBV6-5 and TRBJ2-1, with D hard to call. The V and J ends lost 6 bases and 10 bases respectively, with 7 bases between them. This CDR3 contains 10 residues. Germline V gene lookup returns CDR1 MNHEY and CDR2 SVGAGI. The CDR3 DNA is TGTGCCAGCAGGGCTAGAGAGCAGTTCTTC. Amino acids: CASRAREQFF.

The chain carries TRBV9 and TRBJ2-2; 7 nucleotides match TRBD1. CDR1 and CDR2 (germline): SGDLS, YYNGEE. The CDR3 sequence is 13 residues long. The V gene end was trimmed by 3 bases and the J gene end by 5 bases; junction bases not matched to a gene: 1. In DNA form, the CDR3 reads TGTGCCAGCAGCGAACAGGGGACCGGGGAGCTGTTTTTT. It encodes CASSEQGTGELFF.

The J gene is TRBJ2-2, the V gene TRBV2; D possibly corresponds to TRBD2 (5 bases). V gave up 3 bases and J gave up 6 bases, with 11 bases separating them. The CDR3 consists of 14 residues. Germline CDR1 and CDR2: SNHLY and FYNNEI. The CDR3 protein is CASSDLRGAGELFF. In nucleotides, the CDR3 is TGTGCCAGCAGTGACCTCCGGGGAGCCGGGGAGCTGTTTTTT. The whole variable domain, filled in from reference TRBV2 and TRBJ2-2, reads EPEVTQTPSHQVTQMGQEVILRCVPISNHLYFYWYRQILGQKVEFLVSFYNNEISEKSEIFDDQFSVERPDGSNFTLKIRSTKLEDSAMYFCASSDLRGAGELFFGEGSRLTVL.